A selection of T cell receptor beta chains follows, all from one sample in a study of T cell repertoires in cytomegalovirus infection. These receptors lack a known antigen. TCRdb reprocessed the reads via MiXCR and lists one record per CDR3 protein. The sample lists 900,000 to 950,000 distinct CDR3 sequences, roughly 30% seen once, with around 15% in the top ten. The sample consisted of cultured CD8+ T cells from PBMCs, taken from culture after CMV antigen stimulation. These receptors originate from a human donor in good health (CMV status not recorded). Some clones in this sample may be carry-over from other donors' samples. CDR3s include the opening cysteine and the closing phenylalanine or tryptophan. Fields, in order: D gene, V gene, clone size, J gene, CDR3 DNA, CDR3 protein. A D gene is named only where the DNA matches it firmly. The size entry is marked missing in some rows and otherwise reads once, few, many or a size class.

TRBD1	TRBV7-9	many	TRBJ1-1	TGTGCCAGCGGAAAGGGACAGCAGAACACTGAAGCTTTCTTT	CASGKGQQNTEAFF
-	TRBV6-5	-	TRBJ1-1	TGTGCCAGCAGTTATAAGGGGGACACTGAAGCTTTCTTT	CASSYKGDTEAFF
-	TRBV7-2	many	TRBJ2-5	TGTGCCAGCACCAAAAGAGGCAGGCGACTACAAGAGACCCAGTACTTC	CASTKRGRRLQETQYF
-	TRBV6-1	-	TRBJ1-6	TGTGCCAGCAGTGTACAGGGTGTTTCCTATAATTCACCCCTCCACTTT	CASSVQGVSYNSPLHF
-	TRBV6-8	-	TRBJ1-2	TGTGCCACCCTAGGACCTTTAGGACCTAACTATGGCTACACCTTC	CATLGPLGPNYGYTF
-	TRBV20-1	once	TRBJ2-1	TGCAGTGCAGTATTCTCCTACAATGAGCAGTTCTTC	CSAVFSYNEQFF
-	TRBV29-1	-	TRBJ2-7	TGCAGCGTTATTCCGAACGATTACTACGAGCAGTACTTC	CSVIPNDYYEQYF
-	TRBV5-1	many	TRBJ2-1	TGCGCCAGCAGCTCAGCGGTTACGTCCTACAATGAGCAGTTCTTC	CASSSAVTSYNEQFF
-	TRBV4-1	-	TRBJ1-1	TGCGCCAGCAGCCACCGAGGGTATGTCACTGAAGCTTTCTTT	CASSHRGYVTEAFF
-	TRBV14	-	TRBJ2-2	TGTGCCAGCAGCCTACATCAGTCTGGGACCGGGGAGCTGTTTTTT	CASSLHQSGTGELFF
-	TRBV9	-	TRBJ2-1	TGTGCCAGCAGCTTGGGGGGAACAGGGGAAAATGAGCAGTTCTTC	CASSLGGTGENEQFF
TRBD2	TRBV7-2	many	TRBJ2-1	TGTGCCAGCAGCCCGGGACTAGCGTCATACAATGAGCAGTTCTTC	CASSPGLASYNEQFF
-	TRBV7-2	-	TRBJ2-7	TGTGCCAGCAGCCCACAACCCGGGACCCCCATCTCCTACGAGCAGTACTTC	CASSPQPGTPISYEQYF
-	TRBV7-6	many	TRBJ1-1	TGTGCCAGCACCCCTGGGGAAGGGACTGAAGCTTTCTTT	CASTPGEGTEAFF
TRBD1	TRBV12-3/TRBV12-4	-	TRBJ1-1	TGTGCCAGCAGTTTAAAGGGACAGGGGGCTGTGACTGAAGCTTTCTTT	CASSLKGQGAVTEAFF
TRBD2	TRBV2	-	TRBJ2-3	TGTGCCAGTAGGACTAGCGGGGGGGCCGGGACAGATACGCAGTATTTT	CASRTSGGAGTDTQYF
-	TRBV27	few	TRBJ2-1	TGTGCCAGCAGTGATGACACGTACAATGAGCAGTTCTTC	CASSDDTYNEQFF
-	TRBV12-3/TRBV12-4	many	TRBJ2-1	TGTGCCAGCAGTTTAATAGGACTCTCCTACAATGAGCAGTTCTTC	CASSLIGLSYNEQFF
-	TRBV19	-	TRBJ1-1	TGTGCCAGTCAGGAGCTTATGAACACTGAAGCTTTCTTT	CASQELMNTEAFF
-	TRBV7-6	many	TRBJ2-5	TGTGCCAGCAGCTTAAGGTTTCGTGAGACCCAGTACTTC	CASSLRFRETQYF
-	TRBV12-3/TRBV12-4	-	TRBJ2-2	TGTGCCAGTGCGGAGGCTAGCACCGGGGAGCTGTTTTTT	CASAEASTGELFF
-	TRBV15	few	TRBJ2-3	TGTGCCACCAGCAATAGGGTAGATACGCAGTATTTT	CATSNRVDTQYF
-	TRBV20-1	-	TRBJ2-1	TGCAGTGCTAGAGATGTGGGATTCGATGAGCAGTTCTTC	CSARDVGFDEQFF
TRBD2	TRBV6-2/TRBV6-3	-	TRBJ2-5	TGTGCCAGCAGTTACTCGTCTAGCGGGCCAGAGACCCAGTACTTC	CASSYSSSGPETQYF
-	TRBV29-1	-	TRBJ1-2	TGCAGCGTTCCGACGGAAAGCTATGGCTACACCTTC	CSVPTESYGYTF
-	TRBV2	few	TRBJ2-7	TGTGCCAGCCCGGCGGGTGGCGAGCAGTACTTC	CASPAGGEQYF
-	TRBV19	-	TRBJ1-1	TGTGCCAGTAGTATATCCAGGGAAACTGAAGCTTTCTTT	CASSISRETEAFF
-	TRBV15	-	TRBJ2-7	TGTGCCACCAGCAGAGGTGTGGACCTCACCTACGAGCAGTACTTC	CATSRGVDLTYEQYF